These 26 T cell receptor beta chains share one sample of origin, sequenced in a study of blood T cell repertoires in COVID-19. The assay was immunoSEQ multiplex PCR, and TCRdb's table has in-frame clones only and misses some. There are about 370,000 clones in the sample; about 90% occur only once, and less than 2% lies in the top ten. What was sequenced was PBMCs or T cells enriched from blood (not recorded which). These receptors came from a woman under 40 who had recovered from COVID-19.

The CDR3: CASSLAPLLAGSTDTQYF. CDR3 coding DNA: TGTGCCAGCAGCTTAGCCCCACTCCTAGCGGGGAGCACAGATACGCAGTATTTT. The chain combines TRBV7-2 with TRBJ2-3; 9 bases align to TRBD2. With 0 bases clipped from V and 0 bases from J, the junction kept 7 bases outside the gene matches. This CDR3 is built from 18 residues. In germline, CDR1 is SGHTA, CDR2 FQGNSA.

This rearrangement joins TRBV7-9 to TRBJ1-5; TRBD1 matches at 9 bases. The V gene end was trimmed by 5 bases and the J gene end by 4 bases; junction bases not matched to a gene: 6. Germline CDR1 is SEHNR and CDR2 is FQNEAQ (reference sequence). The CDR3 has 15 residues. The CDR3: CASSAPGQGNQPQHF. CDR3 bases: TGTGCCAGCAGCGCCCCGGGACAGGGTAATCAGCCCCAGCATTTT.

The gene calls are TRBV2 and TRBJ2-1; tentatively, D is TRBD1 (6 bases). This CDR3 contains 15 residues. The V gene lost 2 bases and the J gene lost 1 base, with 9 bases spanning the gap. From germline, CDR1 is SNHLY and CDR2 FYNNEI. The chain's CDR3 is CASSERGMSYNEQFF. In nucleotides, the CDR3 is TGTGCCAGCAGTGAAAGGGGGATGTCCTACAATGAGCAGTTCTTC.

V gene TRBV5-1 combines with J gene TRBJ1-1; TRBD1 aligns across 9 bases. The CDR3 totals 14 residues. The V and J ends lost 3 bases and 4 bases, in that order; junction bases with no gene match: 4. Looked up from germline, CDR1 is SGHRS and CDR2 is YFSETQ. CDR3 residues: CASSSQGAGTEAFF. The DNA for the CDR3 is TGCGCCAGCAGCTCACAGGGGGCCGGCACTGAAGCTTTCTTT.

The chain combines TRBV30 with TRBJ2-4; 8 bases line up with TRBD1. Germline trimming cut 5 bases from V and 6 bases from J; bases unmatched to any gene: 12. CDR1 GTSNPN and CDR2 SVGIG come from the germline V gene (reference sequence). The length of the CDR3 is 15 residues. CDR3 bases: TGTGCCTGGTCACGGACAGGGCAGATCTCAAACATTCAGTACTTC. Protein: CAWSRTGQISNIQYF.

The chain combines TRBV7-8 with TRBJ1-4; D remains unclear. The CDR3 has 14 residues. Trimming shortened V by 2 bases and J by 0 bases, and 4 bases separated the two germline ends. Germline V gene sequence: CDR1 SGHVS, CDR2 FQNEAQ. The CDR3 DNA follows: TGTGCCAGCAGCTTAACAGCAACTAATGAAAAACTGTTTTTT. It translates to CASSLTATNEKLFF.

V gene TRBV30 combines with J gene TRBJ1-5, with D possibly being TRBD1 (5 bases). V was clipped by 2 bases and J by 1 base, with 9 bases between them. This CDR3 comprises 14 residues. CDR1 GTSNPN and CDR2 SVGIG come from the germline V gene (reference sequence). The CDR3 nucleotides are TGTGCCTGGAGTCCCGGGGGGAGCAATCAGCCCCAGCATTTT. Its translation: CAWSPGGSNQPQHF.

CDR3 nucleotides: TGCGCCAGCAGCCAAGATCGAATGGGGGCTTCCTCCTACGAGCAGTACTTC. It translates to CASSQDRMGASSYEQYF. The V gene is TRBV4-3, the J gene TRBJ2-7; tentatively, D is TRBD1 (6 bases). The CDR3 has 17 residues. From germline, CDR1 is LGHNA and CDR2 YSLEER. Between the trimmed V and J ends, which lost 0 bases and 0 bases, there was a span of 15 bases.

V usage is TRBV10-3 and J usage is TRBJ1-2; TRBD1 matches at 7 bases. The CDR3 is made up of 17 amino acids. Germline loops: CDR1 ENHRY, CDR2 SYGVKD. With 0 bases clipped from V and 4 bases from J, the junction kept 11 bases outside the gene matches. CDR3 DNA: TGTGCCATCAGTGAGTCTTTCGTGGCAGGGGGAGTCTATGGCTACACCTTC. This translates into CAISESFVAGGVYGYTF.

The chain's CDR3 is CASSERLRGANTGELFF. For the CDR3, the DNA is TGTGCCAGCAGTGAACGGTTAAGGGGCGCAAACACCGGGGAGCTGTTTTTT. This sequence joins TRBV6-1 and TRBJ2-2, with a possible D match to TRBD1 (5 bases). Germline loops: CDR1 MNHNS, CDR2 SASEGT. V was cut by 2 bases and J by 2 bases, with 15 bases left in between. The CDR3 sequence is 17 residues long.

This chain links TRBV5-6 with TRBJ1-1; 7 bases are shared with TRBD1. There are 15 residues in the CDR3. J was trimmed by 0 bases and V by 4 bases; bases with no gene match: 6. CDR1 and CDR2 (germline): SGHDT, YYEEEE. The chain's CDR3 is CASSRIDRVNTEAFF. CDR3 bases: TGTGCCAGCAGCAGAATTGACAGGGTGAACACTGAAGCTTTCTTT.

The CDR3, as DNA: TGCGCCAGCAGCCCACTTGGGTCCCTCTTGGGCGGGGGTTACAATGAGCAGTTCTTC. It encodes CASSPLGSLLGGGYNEQFF. The gene calls are TRBV4-1 and TRBJ2-1; TRBD2 matches 7 bases. The CDR3 is made up of 19 amino acids. Germline V gives CDR1 MGHRA, CDR2 YSYEKL. Unmatched junction bases numbered 19, after V lost 4 bases and J lost 4 bases.

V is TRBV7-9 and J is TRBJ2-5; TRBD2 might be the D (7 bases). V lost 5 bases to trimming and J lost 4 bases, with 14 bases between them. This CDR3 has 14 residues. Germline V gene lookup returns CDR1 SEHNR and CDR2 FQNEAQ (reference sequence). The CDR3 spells CASSITGRGETQYF. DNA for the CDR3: TGTGCCAGCAGCATAACAGGGAGGGGAGAGACCCAGTACTTC.

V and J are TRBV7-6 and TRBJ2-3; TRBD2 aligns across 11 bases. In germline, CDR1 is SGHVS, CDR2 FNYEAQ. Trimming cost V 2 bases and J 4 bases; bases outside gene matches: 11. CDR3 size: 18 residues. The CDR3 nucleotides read TGTGCCAGCAGCTTACGTGATAGCGGGGGGGCCTCCCCAGATACGCAGTATTTT. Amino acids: CASSLRDSGGASPDTQYF.

For the CDR3, the DNA is TGTGCCAGCAGCTTGTGGGCGAGCGGGAGAGGTGAGACCCAGTACTTC. Translated, it gives CASSLWASGRGETQYF. The chain uses TRBV7-8 and TRBJ2-5, with 8 bases aligning to TRBD2. The CDR3 contains 16 residues. V gave up 3 bases and J gave up 5 bases; unmatched junction bases: 11. Germline CDR1 is SGHVS and CDR2 is FQNEAQ.

This CDR3 is CASSPVTGTKQQYF. The CDR3 coding sequence is TGTGCCAGTAGTCCTGTGACAGGCACCAAGCAGCAGTACTTC. The rearrangement links TRBV19 to TRBJ2-7; the D gene is possibly TRBD1 (6 bases). The CDR3 is 14 residues long. Deletions cut 5 bases from V and 8 bases from J, with 19 bases between. Germline CDR1 reads LNHDA; CDR2 reads SQIVND (reference sequence).

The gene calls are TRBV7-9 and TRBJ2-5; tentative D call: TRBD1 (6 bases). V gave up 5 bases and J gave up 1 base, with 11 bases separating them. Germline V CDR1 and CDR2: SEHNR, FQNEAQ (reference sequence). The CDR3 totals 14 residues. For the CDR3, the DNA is TGTGCCAGCAGCATAGACAGGTTCCAAGAGACCCAGTACTTC. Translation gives CASSIDRFQETQYF.

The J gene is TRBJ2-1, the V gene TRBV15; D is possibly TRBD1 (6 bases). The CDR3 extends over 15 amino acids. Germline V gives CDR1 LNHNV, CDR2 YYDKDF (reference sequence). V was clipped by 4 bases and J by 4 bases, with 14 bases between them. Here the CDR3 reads CATSISGADYNEQFF. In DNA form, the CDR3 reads TGTGCCACCAGCATCTCAGGGGCCGATTACAATGAGCAGTTCTTC.

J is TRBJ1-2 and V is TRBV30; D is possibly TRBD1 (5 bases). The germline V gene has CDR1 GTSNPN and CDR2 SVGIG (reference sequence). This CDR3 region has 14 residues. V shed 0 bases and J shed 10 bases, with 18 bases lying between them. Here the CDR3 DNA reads TGTGCCTGGAGTGTATTTGAAGTAGGGGTGGTCTACACCTTC. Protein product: CAWSVFEVGVVYTF.

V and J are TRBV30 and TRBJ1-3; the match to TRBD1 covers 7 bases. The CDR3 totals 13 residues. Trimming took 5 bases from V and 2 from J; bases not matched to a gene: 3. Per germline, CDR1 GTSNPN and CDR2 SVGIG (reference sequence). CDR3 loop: CAWRQGPGNTIYF. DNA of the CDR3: TGTGCCTGGCGACAGGGCCCTGGAAACACCATATATTTT.

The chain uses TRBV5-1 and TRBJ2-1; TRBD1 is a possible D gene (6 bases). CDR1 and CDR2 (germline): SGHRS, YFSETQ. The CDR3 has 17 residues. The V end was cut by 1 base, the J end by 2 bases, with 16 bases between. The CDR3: CASSLKRGQNTYNEQFF. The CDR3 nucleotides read TGCGCCAGCAGCTTGAAGCGAGGACAGAATACCTACAATGAGCAGTTCTTC. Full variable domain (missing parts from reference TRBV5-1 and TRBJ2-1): KAGVTQTPRYLIKTRGQQVTLSCSPISGHRSVSWYQQTPGQGLQFLFEYFSETQRNKGNFPGRFSGRQFSNSRSEMNVSTLELGDSALYLCASSLKRGQNTYNEQFFGPGTRLTVL.

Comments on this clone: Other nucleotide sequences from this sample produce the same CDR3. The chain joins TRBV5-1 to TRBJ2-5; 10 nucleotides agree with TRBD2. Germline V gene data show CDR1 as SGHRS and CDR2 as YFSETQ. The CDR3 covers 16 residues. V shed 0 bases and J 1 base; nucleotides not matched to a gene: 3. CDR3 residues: CASSLGVAGGQETQYF. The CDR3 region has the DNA TGCGCCAGCAGCTTGGGAGTAGCGGGGGGCCAAGAGACCCAGTACTTC.

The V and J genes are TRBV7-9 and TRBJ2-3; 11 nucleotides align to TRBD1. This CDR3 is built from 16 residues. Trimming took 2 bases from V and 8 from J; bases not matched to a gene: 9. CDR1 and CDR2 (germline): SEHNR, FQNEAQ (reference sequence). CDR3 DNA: TGTGCCAGCAGCTTATCAGGGACAGGGGGTCCCTCTACGCAGTATTTT. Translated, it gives CASSLSGTGGPSTQYF. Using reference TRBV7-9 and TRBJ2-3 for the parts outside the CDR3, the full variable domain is DTGVSQNPRHKITKRGQNVTFRCDPISEHNRLYWYRQTLGQGPEFLTYFQNEAQLEKSRLLSDRFSAERPKGSFSTLEIQRTEQGDSAMYLCASSLSGTGGPSTQYFGPGTRLTVL.

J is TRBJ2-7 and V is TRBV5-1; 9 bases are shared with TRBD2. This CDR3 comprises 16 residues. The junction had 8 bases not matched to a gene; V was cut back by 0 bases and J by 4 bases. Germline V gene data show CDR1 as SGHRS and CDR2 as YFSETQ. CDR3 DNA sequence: TGCGCCAGCAGCTTGGCCCCAGCGGGGGGTCCTTACGAGCAGTACTTC. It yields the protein CASSLAPAGGPYEQYF. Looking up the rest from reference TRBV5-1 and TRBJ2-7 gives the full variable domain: KAGVTQTPRYLIKTRGQQVTLSCSPISGHRSVSWYQQTPGQGLQFLFEYFSETQRNKGNFPGRFSGRQFSNSRSEMNVSTLELGDSALYLCASSLAPAGGPYEQYFGPGTRLTVT.

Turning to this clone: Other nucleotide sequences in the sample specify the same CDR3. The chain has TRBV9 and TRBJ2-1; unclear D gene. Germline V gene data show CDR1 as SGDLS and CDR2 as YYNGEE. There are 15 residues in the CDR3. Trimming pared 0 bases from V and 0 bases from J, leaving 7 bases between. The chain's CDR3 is CASSVEPSSYNEQFF. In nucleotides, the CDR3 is TGTGCCAGCAGCGTAGAGCCGAGCTCCTACAATGAGCAGTTCTTC.

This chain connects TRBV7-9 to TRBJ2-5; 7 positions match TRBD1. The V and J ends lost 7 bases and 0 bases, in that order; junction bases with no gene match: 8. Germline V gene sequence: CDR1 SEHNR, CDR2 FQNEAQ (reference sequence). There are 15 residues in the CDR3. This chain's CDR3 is CASTHPDRDQETQYF. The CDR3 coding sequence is TGTGCCAGCACCCATCCTGACAGGGACCAAGAGACCCAGTACTTC.